One and the same sample provided the 8 T cell receptor beta chains below, sequenced in a study of T cells in Graves' hyperthyroidism and ophthalmopathy. From RNA transcripts, TCR beta CDR3 regions were amplified. The study used the HTBI primer set for a first-round RT-PCR of the TCR CDR3. TCRdb used MiXCR to reprocess the multiplex PCR reads, holding one entry per CDR3 protein. The table has around 690,000 distinct CDR3 sequences, less than 25% seen once. Specimen: blood. The receptors derive from a man in his thirties or forties with Graves' ophthalmopathy.

This clonotype was seen ten or more times. CDR3 amino acids: CAWSVGGSLDEQYF. CDR3 nucleotides: TGTGCCTGGAGTGTAGGCGGGAGTCTAGACGAGCAGTACTTC. V and J are TRBV30 and TRBJ2-7; 7 nucleotides match TRBD2. J was trimmed by 5 bases and V by 0 bases; bases with no gene match: 7. The CDR3 consists of 14 residues. The germline gives CDR1 GTSNPN, CDR2 SVGIG (reference sequence).

V and J are TRBV4-1 and TRBJ2-7, with 8 bases aligning to TRBD1. The CDR3 sequence is 16 residues long. The V segment lost 4 bases and the J segment 4 bases; nucleotides outside the gene matches: 12. In germline, CDR1 is MGHRA, CDR2 YSYEKL. CDR3 amino acids: CASSLVWTTGAYEQYF. Written as DNA, the CDR3 is TGCGCCAGCAGCCTTGTCTGGACGACAGGGGCGTACGAGCAGTACTTC.

This clonotype was counted a single time. V usage is TRBV28 and J usage is TRBJ1-1; D gene uncertain. Deletions cut 6 bases from V and 1 base from J, with 18 bases between. CDR1 and CDR2 from the germline V gene are MDHEN and SYDVKM. This CDR3 comprises 16 residues. The CDR3 loop is CASSSNRGSANTEAFF. The CDR3 nucleotides read TGTGCCAGCAGCTCCAATCGCGGGTCCGCGAACACTGAAGCTTTCTTT. Using reference TRBV28 and TRBJ1-1 for the parts outside the CDR3, the full variable domain is DVKVTQSSRYLVKRTGEKVFLECVQDMDHENMFWYRQDPGLGLRLIYFSYDVKMKEKGDIPEGYSVSREKKERFSLILESASTNQTSMYLCASSSNRGSANTEAFFGQGTRLTVV.

This clonotype has a handful of counts. The chain carries TRBV19 and TRBJ1-6; D is perhaps TRBD1 (6 bases). Per the germline V gene, CDR1 is LNHDA and CDR2 is SQIVND (reference sequence). V was trimmed by 4 bases and J by 4 bases, leaving 11 bases between them. The CDR3 has 15 amino acids. CDR3 residues: CASSSRQGYNSPLHF. In DNA form, the CDR3 reads TGTGCCAGTAGTAGCCGCCAGGGGTATAATTCACCCCTCCACTTT. The full variable domain, its missing parts supplied by reference TRBV19 and TRBJ1-6, is DGGITQSPKYLFRKEGQNVTLSCEQNLNHDAMYWYRQDPGQGLRLIYYSQIVNDFQKGDIAEGYSVSREKKESFPLTVTSAQKNPTAFYLCASSSRQGYNSPLHFGNGTRLTVT.

The gene calls are TRBV28 and TRBJ1-5; 7 nucleotides match TRBD1. The trim removed 6 bases at V and 3 bases at J, leaving 5 bases unmatched. The germline V gene has CDR1 MDHEN and CDR2 SYDVKM. The CDR3 runs to 14 residues. The DNA of the CDR3 is TGTGCCAGCAGCCGGGGACAGATCAATCAGCCCCAGCATTTT. Translating gives CASSRGQINQPQHF.

This clonotype showed up just a few times. CDR3: CASSGTGRMNEQFF. The CDR3 region has the DNA TGTGCCAGCAGTGGGACAGGTAGGATGAATGAGCAGTTCTTC. This sequence joins TRBV2 and TRBJ2-1, with 7 bases aligning to TRBD1. Germline CDR1 is SNHLY and CDR2 is FYNNEI. This CDR3 has 14 amino acids. The junction had 7 bases not matched to a gene; V was cut back by 4 bases and J by 7 bases.

Of note for this clonotype: A junction end diverges from the germline sequence, so it may reflect a read error. J is TRBJ2-5 and V is TRBV6-2 or TRBV6-3, with D perhaps given as TRBD1 or TRBD2 (5 bases each). The CDR3 is 12 residues long. Germline CDR1 is MNHEY and CDR2 is SVGEGT. The CDR3 DNA sequence: TGTGCCAGCAGGCTCCCGGGGCTCCAGGAAAACTTC. Protein: CASRLPGLQENF.

This clonotype has a handful of counts. This sequence joins TRBV7-3 and TRBJ2-7, with unresolved D. Per germline, CDR1 SGHTA and CDR2 FQGTGA. This CDR3 spans 12 amino acids. V lost 10 bases and J lost 4, with 14 bases in between. CDR3 nucleotides: TGTGCCACTCGGGCTAATGGGTACGAGCAGTACTTC. It codes for CATRANGYEQYF. The variable domain in full, with the rest retrieved from reference TRBV7-3 and TRBJ2-7, is GAGVSQTPSNKVTEKGKYVELRCDPISGHTALYWYRQSLGQGPEFLIYFQGTGAADDSGLPNDRFFAVRPEGSVSTLKIQRTERGDSAVYLCATRANGYEQYFGPGTRLTVT.